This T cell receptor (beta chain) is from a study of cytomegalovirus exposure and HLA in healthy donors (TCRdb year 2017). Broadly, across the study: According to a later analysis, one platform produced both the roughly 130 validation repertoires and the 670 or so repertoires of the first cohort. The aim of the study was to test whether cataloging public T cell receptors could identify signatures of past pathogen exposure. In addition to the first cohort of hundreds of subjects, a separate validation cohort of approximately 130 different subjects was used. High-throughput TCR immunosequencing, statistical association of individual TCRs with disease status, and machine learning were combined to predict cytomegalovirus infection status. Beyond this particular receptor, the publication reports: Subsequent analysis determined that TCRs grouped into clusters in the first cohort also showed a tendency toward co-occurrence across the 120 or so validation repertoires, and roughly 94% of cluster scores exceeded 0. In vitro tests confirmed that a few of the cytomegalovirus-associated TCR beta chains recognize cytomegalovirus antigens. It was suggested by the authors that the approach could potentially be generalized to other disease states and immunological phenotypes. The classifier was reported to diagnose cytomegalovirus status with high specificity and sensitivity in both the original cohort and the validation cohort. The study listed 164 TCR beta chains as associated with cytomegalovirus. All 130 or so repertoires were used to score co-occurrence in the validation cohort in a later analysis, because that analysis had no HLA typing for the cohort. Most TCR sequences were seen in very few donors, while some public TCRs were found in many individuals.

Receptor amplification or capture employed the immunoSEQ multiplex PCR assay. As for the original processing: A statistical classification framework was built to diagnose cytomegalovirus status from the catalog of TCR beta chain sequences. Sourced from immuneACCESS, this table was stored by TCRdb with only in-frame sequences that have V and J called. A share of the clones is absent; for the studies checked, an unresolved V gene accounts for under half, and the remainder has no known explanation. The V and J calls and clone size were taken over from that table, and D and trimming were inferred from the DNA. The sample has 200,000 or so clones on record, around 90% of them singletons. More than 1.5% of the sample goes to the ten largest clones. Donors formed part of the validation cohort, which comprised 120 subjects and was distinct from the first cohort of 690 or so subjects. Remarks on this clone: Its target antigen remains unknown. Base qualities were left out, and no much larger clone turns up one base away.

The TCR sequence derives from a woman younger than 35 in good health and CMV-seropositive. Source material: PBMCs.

The CDR3 reads as follows: CSVERASREGYGYTF. The DNA is as follows: TGCAGCGTTGAAAGGGCATCCAGGGAGGGCTATGGCTACACCTTC. This receptor chain uses TRBV29-1 and TRBJ1-2; TRBD1 is possibly the D segment (5 matching bases). Looking up the germline V gene yields CDR1 SQVTM and CDR2 ANQGSEA. Counted from cysteine to phenylalanine, this CDR3 has 15 amino acids. Of the read, only the CDR3 DNA is kept; its 45 bases are in frame from base 1. V loses 2 bases of germline sequence and J loses 4 bases, and the interval between the two ends is 17 bases.